This T cell receptor (beta chain) was obtained from a study of cytomegalovirus exposure and HLA in healthy donors. Study results and caveats: Among donors in an Asian-associated ancestry cluster, a later analysis reportedly found fewer N-insertions than the roughly 680-donor mean.

V lost 2 bases to trimming and J lost 4 bases; unmatched junction nucleotides: 15. Germline V gives CDR1 SGHNT, CDR2 YYREEE (reference sequence). There are 19 residues in the CDR3. The PCR employed 60 Vbeta primers together with 13 Jbeta primers. The method was immunoSEQ multiplex PCR; TCRdb's version includes in-frame clones alone and lacks a portion of them. The data show 100,000 or so clones, around four fifths seen once. On this clone: The antigen is unknown.

Sequenced material: PBMCs. The V gene is TRBV5-4, the J gene TRBJ2-1, with 10 bases matching TRBD2. The source is a woman aged 40 to 50 in good health and CMV-seropositive. The CDR3 here is CASSFPGSSGGAVYNEQFF. In DNA, the CDR3 is TGTGCCAGCAGCTTTCCTGGTTCCAGCGGGGGGGCGGTATACAATGAGCAGTTCTTC.